This is a list of T cell receptor beta chains from one sample in a study of T cells in Graves' hyperthyroidism and ophthalmopathy. One entry per CDR3 protein, called by TCRdb with MiXCR from the multiplex PCR reads. This table has approximately 600,000 distinct CDR3 sequences, around 13% appearing once. The material sequenced was blood. The receptors were sampled from a woman younger than 45 with Graves' hyperthyroidism that later progressed to Graves' ophthalmopathy. Both conserved end residues are part of each CDR3. D genes are given only for firm matches. Clone size is not always given. Where it is, it says once, few, many or a class for expanded clones.

TRBD1	few	TRBV27	TRBJ1-1	15	TGTGCCAGCAGTTTAGGGACAGGGATGGGCACTGAAGCTTTCTTT	CASSLGTGMGTEAFF
TRBD2	many	TRBV20-1	TRBJ2-1	15	TGCAGTGCTAGATCGACTAGCGGGATTTACAATGAGCAGTTCTTC	CSARSTSGIYNEQFF
.	.	TRBV9	TRBJ1-2	16	TGTGCCAGCAGCGTAACCTCGGACAGCTTGCTCTATGGCTACACCTTC	CASSVTSDSLLYGYTF
.	once	TRBV3-1	TRBJ1-1	13	TGTGCCAGCAGCCAAGATCGAAAAACTCAAGCTTTCTTT	CASSQDRKTQAFF
.	.	TRBV6-1	TRBJ2-7	14	TGTGCCAGCAGTGAGCTTGGCAGCTCCTACGAGCAGTACTTC	CASSELGSSYEQYF
.	many	TRBV18	TRBJ1-6	14	TGTGCCAGCTCGCGACCGGACAGTAGCTCACCCCTCCACTTT	CASSRPDSSSPLHF
.	many	TRBV6-1	TRBJ2-5	15	TGTGCCAGCAGTGAACCGGGACGGATGGGTGAGACCCAGTACTTC	CASSEPGRMGETQYF
.	many	TRBV6-1	TRBJ1-1	17	TGTGCCAGCAGTCCACCCGGCCAGACAGGCCACAACACTGAAGCTTTCTTT	CASSPPGQTGHNTEAFF
.	many	TRBV29-1	TRBJ1-1	14	TGCAGCGCTCAACCGGGACCCATGAACACTGAAGCTTTCTTT	CSAQPGPMNTEAFF
.	many	TRBV27	TRBJ1-5	13	TGTGCCAGCAGTTTTGCGGGGATCCAGCCCCAGCATTTT	CASSFAGIQPQHF
.	many	TRBV6-1	TRBJ1-1	14	TGTGCCAGCACCACGGTGGGGGGGAACACTGAAGCTTTCTTT	CASTTVGGNTEAFF
.	many	TRBV29-1	TRBJ1-1	13	TGCAGCGTTGGTTTTCGTTTGAACACTGAAGCTTTCTTT	CSVGFRLNTEAFF
.	few	TRBV28	TRBJ2-5	15	TGTGCCAGCTCCCTTACAGGGCTGAGGCAAGAGACCCAGTACTTC	CASSLTGLRQETQYF
TRBD2	many	TRBV6-1	TRBJ2-5	17	TGTGCCAGCAGGCCGGTCCTCGGGAGGGTTGACCAAGAGACCCAGTACTTC	CASRPVLGRVDQETQYF
.	many	TRBV3-1	TRBJ1-5	13	TGTGCCAGCAGCCAGGGGTACAATCAGCCCCAGCATTTT	CASSQGYNQPQHF
TRBD2	many	TRBV5-6	TRBJ2-7	16	TGTGCCAACAGCTTGGGACTAGCGGGAACAGGCTACGAGCAGTACTTC	CANSLGLAGTGYEQYF
TRBD2	many	TRBV29-1	TRBJ2-5	14	TGCAGCGTGGCAGCAGTAGCGGGATTAGAGACCCAGTACTTC	CSVAAVAGLETQYF
.	many	TRBV6-1	TRBJ1-3	15	TGTGCCAGCAGCCACCGAGGGAGCTCTGGAAACACCATATATTTT	CASSHRGSSGNTIYF
TRBD1	many	TRBV27	TRBJ2-7	11	TGTGTCACGACAGGGGGCCGCGAGCAGTACTTC	CVTTGGREQYF
TRBD1	many	TRBV19	TRBJ2-7	15	TGTGCCAGTGGTGAGGGTACAGGGGTTATTTACGAGCAGTACTTC	CASGEGTGVIYEQYF
TRBD1	many	TRBV28	TRBJ1-2	13	TGTGCCAGCAGTTTAGCAGGGGGCTATGGCTACACCTTC	CASSLAGGYGYTF
TRBD1	.	TRBV7-9	TRBJ2-7	14	TGTGCCAGCAGCACGAGGACAGGATTCGACGAGCAGTACTTC	CASSTRTGFDEQYF
.	many	TRBV6-1	TRBJ2-7	14	TGTGCCAGCAGTGACCAGGGTGATTCCTACGAGCAGTACTTC	CASSDQGDSYEQYF
TRBD2	.	TRBV18	TRBJ2-7	14	TGTGCCAGCTCACCAGGCCTAGCGGACGGCGAGCAGTACTTC	CASSPGLADGEQYF
TRBD2	.	TRBV7-9	TRBJ2-1	19	TGTGCCAGCAGCTTAGCCCAGACTAGCGGGAGTGAGGTCTACAATGAGCAGTTCTTC	CASSLAQTSGSEVYNEQFF
.	few	TRBV7-8	TRBJ2-1	16	TGTGCCAGCAGCTTACTATCTGGGGTCTCCTACAATGAGCAGTTCTTC	CASSLLSGVSYNEQFF
TRBD2	.	TRBV3-1	TRBJ2-1	14	TGTGCCAGCAGCCAAGATTTTGCGGGAGGTGAGCAGTTCTTC	CASSQDFAGGEQFF
TRBD1	.	TRBV19	TRBJ1-6	17	TGTGCCAGTACCCTGGGCGGACAGGGCTCCTATAATTCACCCCTCCACTTT	CASTLGGQGSYNSPLHF
TRBD1	few	TRBV11-3	TRBJ2-6	17	TGTGCCAGCAGCTTAGGGACAGGGAGCTCTGGGGCCAACGTCCTGACTTTC	CASSLGTGSSGANVLTF
TRBD2	many	TRBV27	TRBJ2-3	16	TGTGCCAGCACCAGGGGAGCGGGAGGGAGGGCAGATACGCAGTATTTT	CASTRGAGGRADTQYF
TRBD1	few	TRBV7-9	TRBJ2-7	14	TGTGCCAGCAGCCGCAGACAGGGGGTCTACGAGCAGTACTTC	CASSRRQGVYEQYF
.	few	TRBV7-3	TRBJ2-3	13	TGTGCCAGCAGCTTAGAGATCCGGGAGCGCAAGTATTTT	CASSLEIRERKYF
.	many	TRBV15	TRBJ2-6	21	TGTGCCACCAGCAGTCGGCATTACGGACAGCAGATTAACTCTGGGGCCAACGTCCTGACTTTC	CATSSRHYGQQINSGANVLTF
TRBD2	many	TRBV27	TRBJ2-1	16	TGTGCCAGCAGAAGACTAGCGGGAGTCTCCTACAATGAGCAGTTCTTC	CASRRLAGVSYNEQFF
.	many	TRBV3-1	TRBJ1-5	16	TGTGCCAGCAGCCAGATCCGGAAGCCGCCAACCATTCCCCAGCATTTT	CASSQIRKPPTIPQHF
TRBD1	many	TRBV12-3/TRBV12-4	TRBJ1-1	21	TGTGCCAGCAGTATATCCCCTTGGACAGGGACTAATTTGTTAGGCTACACTGAAGCTTTCTTT	CASSISPWTGTNLLGYTEAFF
.	few	TRBV7-3	TRBJ1-6	14	TGTGCCAGCAGCCACGGGACTTCTGGTTCACCCCTCCACTTT	CASSHGTSGSPLHF
.	few	TRBV6-6	TRBJ1-5	18	TGTGCCAGCAGTTACTCGAGTCGGGTCCGCTTTAGCAATCAGCCCCAGCATTTT	CASSYSSRVRFSNQPQHF
.	many	TRBV2	TRBJ2-1	14	TGTGCCTCTCTCCGGGGTCCCGGAATAAATGAGCAGTTCTTC	CASLRGPGINEQFF
.	many	TRBV29-1	TRBJ2-5	13	TGCAGCGTTGAAACGACCCGTTACGAATCCCAGTACTTC	CSVETTRYESQYF